This T cell receptor beta chain was captured in a study of blood T cell repertoires in COVID-19. This clone was counted only a few times. Sequencing was performed with immunoSEQ multiplex PCR; in TCRdb, only in-frame clones are kept and a portion is missing. This sample has 230,000 or so clones, with around 87% found just once. Germline V lookup: CDR1 LNHDA, CDR2 SQIVND (reference sequence). The V and J ends lost 4 bases and 6 bases respectively, with 13 bases between them. There are 14 residues in the CDR3. This TCR was sampled from a woman aged 55-70 years with COVID-19, enrolled during active disease. The specimen was peripheral blood. The chain uses TRBV19 and TRBJ1-5, with D maybe TRBD1 (6 bases). This CDR3 is CASSTTGRGQPQHF. DNA for the CDR3: TGTGCCAGTAGTACTACAGGGAGAGGTCAGCCCCAGCATTTT. The full variable domain, rest sourced from reference TRBV19 and TRBJ1-5, is DGGITQSPKYLFRKEGQNVTLSCEQNLNHDAMYWYRQDPGQGLRLIYYSQIVNDFQKGDIAEGYSVSREKKESFPLTVTSAQKNPTAFYLCASSTTGRGQPQHFGDGTRLSIL.